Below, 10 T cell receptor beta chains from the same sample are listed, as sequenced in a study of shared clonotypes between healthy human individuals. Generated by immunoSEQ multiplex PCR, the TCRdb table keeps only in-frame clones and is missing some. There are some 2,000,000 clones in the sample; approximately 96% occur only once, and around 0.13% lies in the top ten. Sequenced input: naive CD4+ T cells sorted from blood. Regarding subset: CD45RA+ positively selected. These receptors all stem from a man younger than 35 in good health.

The CDR3 sequence is CASSPRGATTDTQYF. CDR3 sequence (DNA): TGCGCCAGCAGCCCGAGGGGGGCGACCACAGATACGCAGTATTTT. The chain has TRBV4-1 and TRBJ2-3; D possibly matches TRBD1 or TRBD2 (6 bases each). Between the trimmed V and J ends, which lost 4 bases and 2 bases, there was a span of 13 bases. The CDR3 is made up of 15 amino acids. Germline V gene sequence: CDR1 MGHRA, CDR2 YSYEKL.

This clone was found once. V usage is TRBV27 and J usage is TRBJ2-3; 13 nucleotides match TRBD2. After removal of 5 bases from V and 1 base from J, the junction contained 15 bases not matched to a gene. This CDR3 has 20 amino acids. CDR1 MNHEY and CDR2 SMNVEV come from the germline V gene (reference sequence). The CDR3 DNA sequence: TGTGCCAGCAGTCCGGCTGGACTAGCGGGAGAGGGTGGGGGCACAGATACGCAGTATTTT. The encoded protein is CASSPAGLAGEGGGTDTQYF.

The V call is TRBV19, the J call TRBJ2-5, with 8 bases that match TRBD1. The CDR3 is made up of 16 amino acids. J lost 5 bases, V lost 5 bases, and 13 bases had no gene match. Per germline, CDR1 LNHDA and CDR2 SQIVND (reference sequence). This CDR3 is CASSGSQGAWDETQYF. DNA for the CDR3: TGTGCCAGTAGTGGTTCTCAGGGGGCATGGGATGAGACCCAGTACTTC.

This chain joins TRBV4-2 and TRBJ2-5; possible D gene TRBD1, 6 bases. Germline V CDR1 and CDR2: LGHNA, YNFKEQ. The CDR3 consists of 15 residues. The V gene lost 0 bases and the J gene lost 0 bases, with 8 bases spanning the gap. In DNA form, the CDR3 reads TGTGCCAGCAGCCAAGATGGGACATACCAAGAGACCCAGTACTTC. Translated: CASSQDGTYQETQYF.

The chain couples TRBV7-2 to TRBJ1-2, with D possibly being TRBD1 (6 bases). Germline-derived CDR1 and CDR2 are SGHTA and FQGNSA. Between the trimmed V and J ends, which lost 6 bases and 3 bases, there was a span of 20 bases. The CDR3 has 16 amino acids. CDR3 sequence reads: CASSPTTFDRYYGYTF. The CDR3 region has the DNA TGTGCCAGCAGTCCCACCACATTCGACAGGTACTATGGCTACACCTTC.

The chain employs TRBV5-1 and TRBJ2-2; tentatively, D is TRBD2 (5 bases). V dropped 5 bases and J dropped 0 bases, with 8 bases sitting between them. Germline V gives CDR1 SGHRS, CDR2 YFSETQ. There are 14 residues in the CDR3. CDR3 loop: CASRLGANTGELFF. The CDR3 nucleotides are TGCGCCAGCAGGCTCGGGGCGAACACCGGGGAGCTGTTTTTT.

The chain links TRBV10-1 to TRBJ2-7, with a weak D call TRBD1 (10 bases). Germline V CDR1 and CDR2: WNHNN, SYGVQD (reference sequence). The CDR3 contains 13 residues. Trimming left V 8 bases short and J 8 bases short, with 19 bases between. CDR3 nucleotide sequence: TGCGCCAGCTCGGGACAGGGGACTAGCAAGCAGTACTTC. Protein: CASSGQGTSKQYF.

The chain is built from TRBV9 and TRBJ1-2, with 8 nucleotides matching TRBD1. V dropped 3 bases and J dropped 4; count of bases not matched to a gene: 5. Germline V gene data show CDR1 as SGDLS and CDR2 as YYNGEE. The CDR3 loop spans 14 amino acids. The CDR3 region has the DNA TGTGCCAGCAGCGGCGGGACAGGCCTCTATGGCTACACCTTC. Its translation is CASSGGTGLYGYTF.

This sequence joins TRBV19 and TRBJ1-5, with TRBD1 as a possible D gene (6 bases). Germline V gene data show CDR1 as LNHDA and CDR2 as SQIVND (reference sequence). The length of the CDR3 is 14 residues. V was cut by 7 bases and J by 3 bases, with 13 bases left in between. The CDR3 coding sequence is TGTGCCAGTATTCAAAGGGGGGTCAATCAGCCCCAGCATTTT. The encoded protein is CASIQRGVNQPQHF.

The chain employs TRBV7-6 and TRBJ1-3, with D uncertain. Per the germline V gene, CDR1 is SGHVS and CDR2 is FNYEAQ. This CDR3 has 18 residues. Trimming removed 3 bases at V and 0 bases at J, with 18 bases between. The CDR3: CASSLESWAMASGNTIYF. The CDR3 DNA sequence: TGTGCCAGCAGCTTGGAATCCTGGGCAATGGCCTCTGGAAACACCATATATTTT. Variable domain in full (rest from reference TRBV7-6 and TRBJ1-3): GAGVSQSPRYKVTKRGQDVALRCDPISGHVSLYWYRQALGQGPEFLTYFNYEAQQDKSGLPNDRFSAERPEGSISTLTIQRTEQRDSAMYRCASSLESWAMASGNTIYFGEGSWLTVV.